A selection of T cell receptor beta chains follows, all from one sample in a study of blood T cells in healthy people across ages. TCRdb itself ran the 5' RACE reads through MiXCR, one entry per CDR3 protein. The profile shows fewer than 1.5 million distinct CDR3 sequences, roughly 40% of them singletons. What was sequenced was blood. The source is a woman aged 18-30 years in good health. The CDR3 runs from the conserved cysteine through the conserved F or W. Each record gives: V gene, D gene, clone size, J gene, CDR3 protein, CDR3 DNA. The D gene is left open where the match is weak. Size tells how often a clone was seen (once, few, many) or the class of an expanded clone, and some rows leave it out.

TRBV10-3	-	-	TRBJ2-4	CAITESTEEGNIQYF	TGTGCCATCACCGAGTCTACAGAAGAGGGAAACATTCAGTACTTC
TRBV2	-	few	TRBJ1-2	CASPWGRVGLWYGYTF	TGTGCCAGCCCCTGGGGCAGGGTAGGGCTCTGGTATGGCTACACCTTC
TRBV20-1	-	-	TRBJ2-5	CSAREAGRLETQYF	TGCAGTGCTAGAGAGGCAGGGAGGTTGGAGACCCAGTACTTC
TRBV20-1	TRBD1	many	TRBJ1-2	CSASSGTGVDGYTF	TGCAGTGCTAGTTCCGGGACAGGGGTTGATGGCTACACCTTC
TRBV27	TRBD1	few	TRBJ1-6	CASSLQGASYNSPLHF	TGTGCCAGCAGTTTACAGGGGGCTTCCTATAATTCACCCCTCCACTTT
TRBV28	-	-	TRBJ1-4	CASNDGTSNEKLFF	TGTGCCAGCAACGACGGAACCTCTAATGAAAAACTGTTTTTT
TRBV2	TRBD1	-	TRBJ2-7	CASGVMRGLEQYF	TGTGCCAGCGGGGTAATGAGGGGGCTCGAGCAGTACTTC
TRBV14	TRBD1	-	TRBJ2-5	CASSPGQNLETQYF	TGTGCCAGCAGCCCGGGACAGAACCTAGAGACCCAGTACTTC
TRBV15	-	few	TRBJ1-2	CATSRAPDSDYGYTF	TGTGCCACCAGCAGAGCCCCGGACAGCGACTATGGCTACACCTTC
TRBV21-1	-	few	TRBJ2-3	CASSKALLGQRVKRPLETDTQYF	TGTGCCAGCAGCAAAGCGCTTTTGGGCCAACGGGTTAAAAGGCCCTTAGAGACAGATACGCAGTATTTT
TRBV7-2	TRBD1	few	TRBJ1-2	CASSPIGTAFNYGYTF	TGTGCCAGCAGCCCCATAGGGACAGCCTTTAACTATGGCTACACCTTC
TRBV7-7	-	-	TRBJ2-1	CASSLGGLAEIYNEQFF	TGTGCCAGCAGCTTAGGGGGGCTCGCGGAGATCTACAATGAGCAGTTCTTC
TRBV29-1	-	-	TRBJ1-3	CSVSDSSGNTIYF	TGCAGCGTCTCAGACAGCTCTGGAAACACCATATATTTT